Each of the 22 T cell receptor beta chains below was sequenced from the same sample in a study of cytotoxic CD8 clonotypes in ibrutinib-treated CLL listed by TCRdb under 2021. The time point tag for this specimen amounts to: about eleven months on ibrutinib. The library was obtained by the immunoSEQ multiplex PCR assay. Drawn from immuneACCESS, this table holds only the in-frame rearrangements with V and J called that TCRdb kept. Clones are partly lost; checked studies trace under half to an unresolved V gene and leave the rest unexplained. Within this sample are approximately 25,000 clones, with more than 65% of them counted one time only. Clones ranked in the top ten supply around 44% of the sample. Sequencing was performed on PBMCs, taken after 12 months of ibrutinib treatment. These receptors originate from a human donor with chronic lymphocytic leukemia.

This chain connects TRBV7-9 to TRBJ1-1; 8 bases align to TRBD1. The CDR3 spans 13 residues. Germline CDR1 SEHNR, CDR2 FQNEAQ (reference sequence). The ends lost 5 bases at V and 5 bases at J; junction bases unmatched: 4. The CDR3 reads CASSKQGGTEAFF. For the CDR3, the DNA is TGTGCCAGCAGCAAACAGGGGGGAACTGAAGCTTTCTTT.

The chain has TRBV5-1 and TRBJ2-5; 9 bases align to TRBD2. In germline, CDR1 is SGHRS, CDR2 YFSETQ. This CDR3 has 14 amino acids. J gave up 5 bases and V 3 bases, and 5 bases lay outside the gene matches. This chain's CDR3 is CASSSPGLAETQYF. The CDR3 nucleotides read TGCGCCAGCAGCTCTCCCGGACTAGCGGAGACCCAGTACTTC. The complete variable domain, with remaining parts taken from reference TRBV5-1 and TRBJ2-5, reads KAGVTQTPRYLIKTRGQQVTLSCSPISGHRSVSWYQQTPGQGLQFLFEYFSETQRNKGNFPGRFSGRQFSNSRSEMNVSTLELGDSALYLCASSSPGLAETQYFGPGTRLLVL.

This clone turned up a few times. This chain links TRBV7-6 with TRBJ2-7; TRBD1 might be the D (6 bases). CDR1 and CDR2 (germline): SGHVS, FNYEAQ. V lost 5 bases, J lost 3 bases, and 8 bases lay in between. This CDR3 region has 12 residues. The CDR3 DNA is TGTGCCAGCAGCAACAGGGACTACGAGCAGTACTTC. It translates to CASSNRDYEQYF.

The CDR3, as DNA: TGCGCCAGCAGCCAAGATGCAGGACCAGATACGCAGTATTTT. It is translated as CASSQDAGPDTQYF. The chain recombines TRBV4-1 with TRBJ2-3; no clear D. Germline CDR1 reads MGHRA; CDR2 reads YSYEKL. The CDR3 totals 14 residues. V dropped 0 bases and J dropped 4 bases, with 8 bases sitting between them.

The rearrangement uses TRBV10-1 and TRBJ2-4; 8 nucleotides agree with TRBD2. The CDR3 totals 15 residues. Germline loops: CDR1 WNHNN, CDR2 SYGVQD (reference sequence). Trimming cost V 4 bases and J 4 bases; bases outside gene matches: 6. The CDR3 sequence is CASSASGGRKNIQYF. The CDR3 nucleotides read TGCGCCAGCAGTGCAAGCGGGGGCCGAAAAAACATTCAGTACTTC.

V usage is TRBV14 and J usage is TRBJ2-1; D ambiguous. Trimming took off 1 base at V and 0 bases at J, with 7 bases between the two ends. Germline lookup yields CDR1 SGHDN and CDR2 FVKESK. The length of the CDR3 is 15 residues. In nucleotides, the CDR3 is TGTGCCAGCAGCCAAGCGTGGAGCTCCTACAATGAGCAGTTCTTC. Protein sequence: CASSQAWSSYNEQFF.

This chain joins TRBV11-2 and TRBJ1-3, with D possibly being TRBD1 (6 bases). Germline CDR1 reads SGHAT; CDR2 reads FQNNGV. The CDR3 sequence is 15 residues long. V dropped 5 bases and J dropped 0 bases, with 11 bases sitting between them. This CDR3 is CASSLGQFSGNTIYF. The CDR3 nucleotides read TGTGCCAGCAGCCTTGGACAGTTCTCTGGAAACACCATATATTTT.

This chain links TRBV4-3 with TRBJ2-2; possible D gene TRBD2, 6 bases. The ends were cut back, 4 bases at V and 2 bases at J, with 11 bases in the middle. CDR1 LGHNA and CDR2 YSLEER come from the germline V gene. There are 15 residues in the CDR3. CDR3 DNA: TGCGCCAGCAGCCCGGGGGTTACTAACACCGGGGAGCTGTTTTTT. Translation gives CASSPGVTNTGELFF.

The chain uses TRBV18 and TRBJ1-1; D is uncertain. The V end was cut by 8 bases, the J end by 1 base, with 14 bases between. CDR3 length: 14 residues. Germline CDR1 reads KGHSH; CDR2 reads LQKENI. CDR3 bases: TGTGCCAGCCGGAGTGTGATAACGAACACTGAAGCTTTCTTT. This translates into CASRSVITNTEAFF. Filled out from reference TRBV18 and TRBJ1-1, the complete variable domain reads NAGVMQNPRHLVRRRGQEARLRCSPMKGHSHVYWYRQLPEEGLKFMVYLQKENIIDESGMPKERFSAEFPKEGPSILRIQQVVRGDSAAYFCASRSVITNTEAFFGQGTRLTVV.

This clone was observed a single time. The rearrangement uses TRBV7-3 and TRBJ2-1, with TRBD2 matching 9 bases. This CDR3 region has 14 residues. The junction had 3 bases not matched to a gene; V was cut back by 5 bases and J by 4 bases. From germline, CDR1 is SGHTA and CDR2 FQGTGA. CDR3 sequence reads: CASSPAGGYNEQFF. The CDR3 region has the DNA TGTGCCAGCAGCCCAGCGGGGGGATACAATGAGCAGTTCTTC.

The rearrangement links TRBV6-6 to TRBJ2-7; the match to TRBD1 covers 7 bases. J gave up 6 bases and V 2 bases, and 7 bases lay outside the gene matches. The CDR3 runs 14 residues. Germline V CDR1 and CDR2: MNHNY, SVGAGI (reference sequence). The CDR3 region has the DNA TGTGCCAGCAGTTACGCCAGGGGGATTGGCGAGCAGTACTTC. As protein: CASSYARGIGEQYF.

The rearrangement links TRBV7-2 to TRBJ2-2; no clear D. CDR3 length: 15 amino acids. The V gene lost 4 bases and the J gene lost 4 bases, with 13 bases spanning the gap. Germline assignment: CDR1 SGHTA and CDR2 FQGNSA. CDR3 residues: CASSSVLSPTGELFF. Here the CDR3 DNA reads TGTGCCAGCAGCTCCGTCCTTTCCCCCACCGGGGAGCTGTTTTTT.

J is TRBJ1-5 and V is TRBV19; 11 bases match TRBD1. CDR1 LNHDA and CDR2 SQIVND come from the germline V gene (reference sequence). The CDR3 has 16 amino acids. Trimming cost V 1 base and J 6 bases; bases outside gene matches: 5. The CDR3 nucleotides read TGTGCCAGTAGTATAGCCGGGACAGGGGGTTCTCAGCCCCAGCATTTT. Encoded protein: CASSIAGTGGSQPQHF. The full variable domain, in which reference TRBV19 and TRBJ1-5 provide the parts outside the CDR3, is DGGITQSPKYLFRKEGQNVTLSCEQNLNHDAMYWYRQDPGQGLRLIYYSQIVNDFQKGDIAEGYSVSREKKESFPLTVTSAQKNPTAFYLCASSIAGTGGSQPQHFGDGTRLSIL.

This chain joins TRBV28 and TRBJ2-7; D is uncertain. V lost 8 bases and J 2 bases, leaving 7 bases between the germline ends. The CDR3 runs to 11 residues. Germline lookup yields CDR1 MDHEN and CDR2 SYDVKM. This CDR3 reads CASPPPYEQYF. CDR3 nucleotides: TGTGCCAGCCCTCCCCCCTACGAGCAGTACTTC.

The CDR3 DNA sequence: TGCGCCAGCAGCCCGGGACCTAGCTCCTACGAGCAGTACTTC. Encoded protein: CASSPGPSSYEQYF. This chain joins TRBV5-1 and TRBJ2-7, with D perhaps assigned TRBD1 or TRBD2 (5 bases each). V lost 4 bases, J lost 0 bases, and 11 bases lay in between. The CDR3 is 14 residues long. Germline V gives CDR1 SGHRS, CDR2 YFSETQ.

V and J are TRBV27 and TRBJ2-2, with 8 bases lining up with TRBD1. This CDR3 contains 14 residues. V shed 6 bases, J shed 6 bases, and the junction held 6 bases outside the gene matches. Germline loops: CDR1 MNHEY, CDR2 SMNVEV (reference sequence). The CDR3 DNA reads as TGTGCCAGCAGGTCAGGGGGCAGGCCCGGGGAGCTGTTTTTT. Its protein is CASRSGGRPGELFF.

This chain connects TRBV2 to TRBJ1-1; TRBD1 might be the D (5 bases). V shed 6 bases and J shed 5 bases, with 16 bases lying between them. The CDR3 extends over 14 amino acids. The germline V gene encodes CDR1 SNHLY and CDR2 FYNNEI. The CDR3: CASSPRGAGTEAFF. The CDR3 bases are TGTGCCAGCAGCCCAAGGGGCGCGGGGACTGAAGCTTTCTTT.

The V call is TRBV2, the J call TRBJ2-7; D is unresolved. The germline CDR1 and CDR2 sequences are SNHLY and FYNNEI. The length of the CDR3 is 10 residues. The V gene lost 8 bases and the J gene lost 6 bases, with 8 bases spanning the gap. The CDR3 here is CASRAPEQYF. CDR3 nucleotide sequence: TGTGCCAGCCGAGCTCCCGAGCAGTACTTC.

This clone was seen a handful of times. The chain is built from TRBV28 and TRBJ2-2; a weak D match, TRBD1 (5 bases). There are 13 residues in the CDR3. The ends were cut back, 7 bases at V and 1 base at J, with 7 bases in the middle. The germline CDR1 and CDR2 sequences are MDHEN and SYDVKM. The CDR3 here is CASKGENTGELFF. The DNA of the CDR3 is TGTGCCAGCAAAGGGGAGAACACCGGGGAGCTGTTTTTT.

The genes are TRBV5-1 and TRBJ1-5, with D possibly being TRBD1 (5 bases). Trimming removed 4 bases at V and 4 bases at J, with 9 bases between. Germline lookup yields CDR1 SGHRS and CDR2 YFSETQ. CDR3 length: 13 amino acids. CDR3 sequence: CASSRQPNQPQHF. As DNA, the CDR3 is TGCGCCAGCAGCCGACAGCCGAATCAGCCCCAGCATTTT.

CDR3 sequence reads: CASSQGWDRVYEQYF. CDR3 coding DNA: TGCGCCAGCAGCCAAGGTTGGGACAGGGTTTACGAGCAGTACTTC. V is TRBV4-3 and J is TRBJ2-7, with 9 nucleotides matching TRBD1. CDR1 is LGHNA and CDR2 is YSLEER in the germline V gene. V shed 1 base, J shed 4 bases, and the junction held 5 bases outside the gene matches. The CDR3 consists of 15 residues.

The V and J genes are TRBV30 and TRBJ2-7; possible D gene TRBD2, 6 bases. In germline, CDR1 is GTSNPN, CDR2 SVGIG (reference sequence). The CDR3 contains 12 residues. The V end was cut by 5 bases, the J end by 3 bases, with 11 bases between. CDR3 region: CAWGHGSYEQYF. CDR3 nucleotides: TGTGCCTGGGGTCACGGGAGCTACGAGCAGTACTTC.